A selection of T cell receptor beta chains follows, all from one sample in a study of regulatory T cells in long-lasting Graves disease. TCRdb independently ran MiXCR on the multiplex PCR reads; one entry per CDR3 protein. The table has a few hundred thousand distinct CDR3 sequences, roughly 12% seen once. The sample also formed part of further work on T cells in Graves' hyperthyroidism and ophthalmopathy.

This specimen was peripheral blood mononuclear cells (PBMCs), taken at new diagnosis, from a patient treated with antithyroid drugs. The receptors were gathered from a young man with Graves disease. CDR3s include the opening cysteine and the closing phenylalanine or tryptophan. A D gene is named only where the DNA matches it firmly. Clone sizes are given selectively: once, few, many, or a class where the clone is expanded.

clone size: many
D gene: NA
J gene: TRBJ1-2
V gene: TRBV2
CDR3 protein: CASKSDSNYGYTF
CDR3 DNA: TGTGCCAGCAAGTCCGACAGTAACTATGGCTACACCTTC

clone size: many
D gene: NA
J gene: TRBJ1-1
V gene: TRBV10-3
CDR3 protein: CAISESMPNTEAFF
CDR3 DNA: TGTGCCATCAGTGAGTCGATGCCGAACACTGAAGCTTTCTTT

clone size: NA
D gene: NA
J gene: TRBJ1-4
V gene: TRBV25-1
CDR3 protein: CASSDRRLLEKLFF
CDR3 DNA: TGTGCCAGCAGTGACAGGCGCCTTCTTGAAAAACTGTTTTTT

clone size: NA
D gene: NA
J gene: TRBJ2-7
V gene: TRBV12-3/TRBV12-4
CDR3 protein: CASSLTAGEQYF
CDR3 DNA: TGTGCCAGCAGCCTCACAGCCGGCGAGCAGTACTTC

clone size: NA
D gene: TRBD1
J gene: TRBJ2-5
V gene: TRBV5-1
CDR3 protein: CASSMTGGALETQYF
CDR3 DNA: TGCGCCAGCAGCATGACAGGGGGGGCATTGGAGACCCAGTACTTC

clone size: many
D gene: TRBD1
J gene: TRBJ2-4
V gene: TRBV2
CDR3 protein: CASSGRQGTAKNIQYF
CDR3 DNA: TGTGCCAGCAGTGGACGACAGGGGACGGCCAAAAACATTCAGTACTTC

clone size: many
D gene: NA
J gene: TRBJ1-2
V gene: TRBV19
CDR3 protein: CASSPRDRGYTF
CDR3 DNA: TGTGCCAGTAGCCCGAGAGACAGGGGCTACACCTTC

clone size: many
D gene: NA
J gene: TRBJ2-3
V gene: TRBV4-1
CDR3 protein: CASSQEGTSTDTQYF
CDR3 DNA: TGCGCCAGCAGCCAAGAGGGGACCAGCACAGATACGCAGTATTTT

clone size: many
D gene: NA
J gene: TRBJ1-1
V gene: TRBV28
CDR3 protein: CASGRRTNTEAFF
CDR3 DNA: TGTGCCAGCGGGCGAAGGACGAACACTGAAGCTTTCTTT

clone size: many
D gene: NA
J gene: TRBJ2-3
V gene: TRBV6-2/TRBV6-3
CDR3 protein: CASVLTSEGTDTQYF
CDR3 DNA: TGTGCCAGCGTCTTGACCTCTGAGGGCACAGATACGCAGTATTTT

clone size: many
D gene: NA
J gene: TRBJ2-2
V gene: TRBV29-1
CDR3 protein: CSATQGPGELFF
CDR3 DNA: TGCAGCGCTACTCAGGGCCCCGGGGAGCTGTTTTTT

clone size: many
D gene: NA
J gene: TRBJ2-2
V gene: TRBV29-1
CDR3 protein: CSANSGGELFF
CDR3 DNA: TGCAGCGCTAACTCAGGCGGGGAGCTGTTTTTT

clone size: many
D gene: NA
J gene: TRBJ2-7
V gene: TRBV2
CDR3 protein: CASSDFSEGTYEQYF
CDR3 DNA: TGTGCCAGCAGTGACTTTTCGGAGGGAACCTACGAGCAGTACTTC

clone size: NA
D gene: TRBD2
J gene: TRBJ2-2
V gene: TRBV9
CDR3 protein: CASSAGLAGGEELFF
CDR3 DNA: TGTGCCAGCAGCGCGGGACTAGCAGGGGGGGAGGAGCTGTTTTTT

clone size: many
D gene: NA
J gene: TRBJ2-1
V gene: TRBV20-1
CDR3 protein: CSSKGVAIEQFF
CDR3 DNA: TGCAGTTCCAAGGGGGTAGCAATTGAGCAGTTCTTC

clone size: many
D gene: NA
J gene: TRBJ1-4
V gene: TRBV28
CDR3 protein: CASSRPPSGEKLFF
CDR3 DNA: TGTGCCAGCAGTCGCCCCCCGAGTGGTGAAAAACTGTTTTTT

clone size: many
D gene: NA
J gene: TRBJ1-1
V gene: TRBV12-3/TRBV12-4
CDR3 protein: CASSSGNSEAFF
CDR3 DNA: TGTGCCAGCAGTTCAGGGAACTCTGAAGCTTTCTTT

clone size: many
D gene: NA
J gene: TRBJ2-3
V gene: TRBV20-1
CDR3 protein: CSAHPSLPRTDTQYF
CDR3 DNA: TGCAGTGCTCACCCCTCTCTACCGAGGACAGATACGCAGTATTTT

clone size: many
D gene: TRBD2
J gene: TRBJ2-1
V gene: TRBV3-1
CDR3 protein: CASSQDGALAGGSEQFF
CDR3 DNA: TGTGCCAGCAGCCAAGATGGGGCTTTAGCGGGAGGGAGTGAGCAGTTCTTC

clone size: few
D gene: TRBD1
J gene: TRBJ1-5
V gene: TRBV12-3/TRBV12-4
CDR3 protein: CASSGGDRVFAQPQHF
CDR3 DNA: TGTGCCAGCAGTGGGGGGGACAGGGTCTTCGCTCAGCCCCAGCATTTT

clone size: many
D gene: TRBD2
J gene: TRBJ2-7
V gene: TRBV7-9
CDR3 protein: CASSPILAGGRHEQYF
CDR3 DNA: TGTGCCAGCAGTCCAATACTAGCGGGAGGCCGGCACGAGCAGTACTTC

clone size: few
D gene: NA
J gene: TRBJ1-4
V gene: TRBV6-1
CDR3 protein: CASSLDAEKLFF
CDR3 DNA: TGTGCCAGCTCCCTGGATGCTGAAAAACTGTTTTTT

clone size: many
D gene: TRBD1
J gene: TRBJ2-7
V gene: TRBV5-1
CDR3 protein: CASSAQVRLGGNEQYF
CDR3 DNA: TGCGCCAGCAGCGCCCAGGTGAGGCTAGGGGGCAACGAGCAGTACTTC

clone size: many
D gene: TRBD1
J gene: TRBJ2-7
V gene: TRBV20-1
CDR3 protein: CSAEGQPYEQYF
CDR3 DNA: TGCAGTGCTGAGGGACAGCCCTACGAGCAGTACTTC

clone size: many
D gene: NA
J gene: TRBJ2-3
V gene: TRBV11-1
CDR3 protein: CASSFLVNTDTQYF
CDR3 DNA: TGTGCCAGCAGCTTTTTGGTCAACACAGATACGCAGTATTTT

clone size: NA
D gene: TRBD2
J gene: TRBJ2-7
V gene: TRBV20-1
CDR3 protein: CSARPLAGGQYEQYF
CDR3 DNA: TGCAGTGCTAGACCACTAGCGGGAGGGCAGTACGAGCAGTACTTC

clone size: once
D gene: NA
J gene: TRBJ1-1
V gene: TRBV30
CDR3 protein: CASYPYQGPRNTAAFF
CDR3 DNA: TGTGCCTCATACCCATATCAGGGCCCTAGGAACACTGCAGCTTTCTTT

clone size: many
D gene: NA
J gene: TRBJ2-5
V gene: TRBV7-2
CDR3 protein: CASSSTRVQETQYF
CDR3 DNA: TGTGCCAGCAGCTCGACCAGGGTGCAAGAGACCCAGTACTTC

clone size: NA
D gene: NA
J gene: TRBJ1-2
V gene: TRBV19
CDR3 protein: CASSTGDNYGYTF
CDR3 DNA: TGTGCCAGTTCCACGGGGGATAACTATGGCTACACCTTC

clone size: many
D gene: NA
J gene: TRBJ1-5
V gene: TRBV4-2
CDR3 protein: CASSQEGSNQPQHF
CDR3 DNA: TGTGCCAGCAGCCAAGAAGGAAGCAATCAGCCCCAGCATTTT

clone size: few
D gene: NA
J gene: TRBJ2-7
V gene: TRBV6-1
CDR3 protein: CASSEGRNEQYF
CDR3 DNA: TGTGCCAGCAGTGAAGGGCGAAACGAGCAGTACTTC

clone size: many
D gene: TRBD1
J gene: TRBJ2-5
V gene: TRBV10-3
CDR3 protein: CAISESPGGREETQYF
CDR3 DNA: TGTGCCATCAGTGAGTCACCAGGGGGCAGGGAGGAGACCCAGTACTTC

clone size: many
D gene: TRBD1
J gene: TRBJ2-1
V gene: TRBV29-1
CDR3 protein: CSSWDRSYNEQFF
CDR3 DNA: TGCAGCTCATGGGACAGATCCTACAATGAGCAGTTCTTC

clone size: few
D gene: NA
J gene: TRBJ2-7
V gene: TRBV6-1
CDR3 protein: CASSQLRQGAYEQYF
CDR3 DNA: TGTGCCAGCAGCCAATTGCGGCAGGGCGCCTACGAGCAGTACTTC

clone size: many
D gene: NA
J gene: TRBJ2-3
V gene: TRBV20-1
CDR3 protein: CSAPPPGVVTDTQYF
CDR3 DNA: TGCAGTGCTCCACCCCCGGGGGTGGTCACAGATACGCAGTATTTT

clone size: many
D gene: NA
J gene: TRBJ2-3
V gene: TRBV6-2/TRBV6-3
CDR3 protein: CATSGGSTDTQYF
CDR3 DNA: TGTGCCACGAGTGGCGGTAGCACAGATACGCAGTATTTT

clone size: few
D gene: NA
J gene: TRBJ2-3
V gene: TRBV5-5
CDR3 protein: CASSRPPGLTSTDTQYF
CDR3 DNA: TGTGCCAGCAGCCGGCCGCCGGGGCTAACTAGCACAGATACGCAGTATTTT

clone size: few
D gene: TRBD2
J gene: TRBJ2-1
V gene: TRBV10-3
CDR3 protein: CAISERGGLAGEYNEQFF
CDR3 DNA: TGTGCCATCAGTGAGAGGGGGGGACTAGCGGGAGAGTACAATGAGCAGTTCTTC

clone size: NA
D gene: NA
J gene: TRBJ2-7
V gene: TRBV19
CDR3 protein: CASSNLESRAGHEQYF
CDR3 DNA: TGTGCCAGTAGTAACCTCGAGAGCAGGGCGGGGCACGAGCAGTACTTC

clone size: NA
D gene: TRBD2
J gene: TRBJ2-1
V gene: TRBV6-4
CDR3 protein: CARLGLAGRRRNEQFF
CDR3 DNA: TGTGCCAGATTAGGACTAGCGGGAAGACGGCGGAATGAGCAGTTCTTC

clone size: few
D gene: NA
J gene: TRBJ2-3
V gene: TRBV27
CDR3 protein: CATERISGASGTQYF
CDR3 DNA: TGTGCCACCGAAAGGATTTCGGGGGCCTCAGGTACGCAGTATTTT

clone size: many
D gene: NA
J gene: TRBJ2-5
V gene: TRBV10-3
CDR3 protein: CAISGEPGEKTQYF
CDR3 DNA: TGTGCCATCAGTGGAGAGCCGGGAGAGAAGACCCAGTACTTC

clone size: many
D gene: NA
J gene: TRBJ1-1
V gene: TRBV15
CDR3 protein: CATSRVLGINTEAFF
CDR3 DNA: TGTGCCACCAGCAGGGTGTTGGGCATTAACACTGAAGCTTTCTTT

clone size: many
D gene: NA
J gene: TRBJ1-2
V gene: TRBV30
CDR3 protein: CAWMRGASGYTF
CDR3 DNA: TGTGCCTGGATGCGGGGGGCATCAGGCTACACCTTC